The clone carrying this T cell receptor (beta chain) was counted ten times or more. Its antigen is unidentified. These data are taken from a study of regulatory T cells in long-lasting Graves disease. The CDR3 consists of 16 residues. Trimming cost V 5 bases and J 0 bases, with 14 bases left between them. Germline CDR1 SGHAT, CDR2 FQNNGV. Arm-PCR of CDR3 regions with iRepertoire HTBI primers generated TCR beta libraries. TCRdb analysed the multiplex PCR reads with MiXCR anew, one entry per CDR3 protein. The repertoire has about 400,000 distinct CDR3 sequences, over 12% of them found once; the top ten carry about 8.3%. Overall study results and limits: With persistent disease, TRBV28, TRBJ1-2 and TRBJ2-5 were the favored segments.

Time point defined: newly diagnosed GD, antithyroid drugs for less than 3 months. The authors made the TCR library using RNA they extracted from PBMCs. The same sample was also used in a study of T cells in Graves' hyperthyroidism and ophthalmopathy. That work contributes: Graves' hyperthyroidism qualified as stable when ophthalmopathy did not progress within 18 months. Diagnosis of hyperthyroidism was new in patients aged 18 to 65, and its duration was under 2 months. Through a model of 13 V-J features, ophthalmopathy was separated from stable hyperthyroidism.

This receptor was identified in a woman in her thirties or forties with Graves disease. The chain couples TRBV11-2 to TRBJ2-1; tentatively, D is TRBD2 (5 bases). The specimen comprised peripheral blood mononuclear cells (PBMCs), sampled at new diagnosis, from a patient treated with antithyroid drugs. The CDR3 spells CASSPSAGYSYNEQFF. The CDR3 DNA reads as TGTGCCAGCAGCCCTTCTGCGGGCTACTCCTACAATGAGCAGTTCTTC. The complete variable domain, with remaining parts taken from reference TRBV11-2 and TRBJ2-1, reads EAGVAQSPRYKIIEKRQSVAFWCNPISGHATLYWYQQILGQGPKLLIQFQNNGVVDDSQLPKDRFSAERLKGVDSTLKIQPAKLEDSAVYLCASSPSAGYSYNEQFFGPGTRLTVL.